A single sample is the source of the 23 T cell receptor beta chains below, sequenced in a study of blood T cell repertoires in COVID-19. This table comes from immunoSEQ multiplex PCR, and its TCRdb copy is limited to in-frame clones, with some not included. Found here are some 220,000 clones, roughly 88% of them singletons; the top ten hold around 9.5%. Specimen: peripheral blood. The receptors originated from a man aged 50 to 60 with active or convalescent COVID-19.

The chain carries TRBV6-2 or TRBV6-3 and TRBJ2-2, with 14 bases aligning to TRBD2. The CDR3 has 15 amino acids. Unmatched junction bases numbered 2, after V lost 5 bases and J lost 6 bases. The germline V gene has CDR1 MNHEY and CDR2 SVGEGT. Here the CDR3 reads CASSPGLAGAGELFF. The CDR3 bases are TGTGCCAGCAGTCCGGGACTAGCGGGAGCCGGGGAGCTGTTTTTT.

The chain has TRBV5-1 and TRBJ1-1, with a possible D match to TRBD1 (5 bases). Trimming took off 2 bases at V and 7 bases at J, with 9 bases between the two ends. Germline assignment: CDR1 SGHRS and CDR2 YFSETQ. The CDR3 contains 12 residues. The CDR3 region is CASSLGHDEAFF. The DNA for the CDR3 is TGCGCCAGCAGCTTAGGACATGATGAAGCTTTCTTT. Supplemented by reference TRBV5-1 and TRBJ1-1, the full variable domain reads KAGVTQTPRYLIKTRGQQVTLSCSPISGHRSVSWYQQTPGQGLQFLFEYFSETQRNKGNFPGRFSGRQFSNSRSEMNVSTLELGDSALYLCASSLGHDEAFFGQGTRLTVV.

The chain joins TRBV5-8 to TRBJ1-2; a weak D match, TRBD1 (5 bases). Germline V gene sequence: CDR1 SGHTS, CDR2 YDEGEE. The CDR3 is 12 residues long. With 4 bases removed from V and 8 bases from J, the gap between germline ends came to 12 bases. The CDR3 sequence: CASSRGPEGYTF. The CDR3 DNA sequence: TGTGCCAGCAGCAGGGGCCCCGAGGGCTACACCTTC.

This clone was counted only a few times. V gene TRBV9 combines with J gene TRBJ1-1; no definite D call. Per the germline V gene, CDR1 is SGDLS and CDR2 is YYNGEE. This CDR3 region has 13 residues. V was trimmed by 1 base and J by 7 bases, leaving 11 bases between them. CDR3 sequence reads: CASSVWEKGEAFF. CDR3 nucleotides: TGTGCCAGCAGCGTATGGGAGAAGGGTGAAGCTTTCTTT.

The J gene is TRBJ2-7, the V gene TRBV10-2, with D possibly matching TRBD2 (6 bases). V was shortened by 6 bases and J by 2 bases, with 14 bases between the two germline ends. The CDR3 totals 14 residues. Germline V gene lookup returns CDR1 WSHSY and CDR2 SAAADI. CDR3 amino acids: CASRPGGGAYEQYV. The CDR3 nucleotides are TGCGCCAGCAGGCCCGGTGGAGGGGCCTACGAGCAGTACGTC.

The rearrangement joins TRBV5-1 to TRBJ2-1; tentatively, D is TRBD2 (7 bases). Per germline, CDR1 SGHRS and CDR2 YFSETQ. The CDR3 is 16 amino acids. V lost 3 bases, J lost 6 bases, and 19 bases lay in between. The CDR3 nucleotides are TGCGCCAGCAGCTCTGGCTGGGGGGGCCCTCTCAATGAGCAGTTCTTC. This translates into CASSSGWGGPLNEQFF.

The chain uses TRBV28 and TRBJ2-5; no clear D gene. CDR1 MDHEN and CDR2 SYDVKM come from the germline V gene. V lost 6 bases to trimming and J lost 4 bases, with 12 bases between them. The CDR3 runs 13 residues. CDR3 bases: TGTGCCAGCAGCGAGCCCCTAGGAGAGACCCAGTACTTC. Its translation is CASSEPLGETQYF.

The gene calls are TRBV6-1 and TRBJ2-7; 7 bases are shared with TRBD1. From germline, CDR1 is MNHNS and CDR2 SASEGT. The V gene end was trimmed by 3 bases and the J gene end by 0 bases; junction bases not matched to a gene: 5. There are 15 residues in the CDR3. In nucleotides, the CDR3 is TGTGCCAGCAGTGAGGGGACAGCAACCTCCTACGAGCAGTACTTC. This sequence encodes CASSEGTATSYEQYF.

The CDR3 loop is CASTPWGVRGTDTQYF. As DNA, the CDR3 is TGTGCCAGCACCCCGTGGGGGGTCCGCGGCACAGATACGCAGTATTTT. The J gene is TRBJ2-3, the V gene TRBV11-2, with D perhaps TRBD2 (6 bases). This CDR3 comprises 16 residues. V was shortened by 7 bases and J by 1 base, with 18 bases between the two germline ends. Germline-derived CDR1 and CDR2 are SGHAT and FQNNGV.

The chain employs TRBV6-6 and TRBJ2-5, with 13 bases lining up with TRBD2. The length of the CDR3 is 16 residues. V was pared by 8 bases and J by 7 bases, with 13 bases of the junction left unmatched. Germline-derived CDR1 and CDR2 are MNHNY and SVGAGI (reference sequence). The CDR3 is CASGLYTSGRAVTQYF. The CDR3 coding sequence is TGTGCCAGCGGACTATACACTAGCGGGAGGGCCGTGACCCAGTACTTC.

This chain connects TRBV2 to TRBJ2-5, with unresolved D. The CDR3 consists of 12 residues. Germline values: CDR1 SNHLY, CDR2 FYNNEI. V gave up 1 base and J gave up 7 bases, with 7 bases separating them. The CDR3 region is CASSEVSWTQYF. The CDR3 DNA sequence: TGTGCCAGCAGTGAAGTGTCTTGGACCCAGTACTTC.

This sequence joins TRBV5-1 and TRBJ2-7; weak D call: TRBD2 (6 bases). Germline V lookup: CDR1 SGHRS, CDR2 YFSETQ. CDR3 length equals 14 residues. Between the trimmed V and J ends, which lost 1 base and 0 bases, there was a span of 8 bases. Here the CDR3 DNA reads TGCGCCAGCAGCTTGATCGGGGGCTCCTACGAGCAGTACGTC. Protein: CASSLIGGSYEQYV.

The chain joins TRBV5-4 to TRBJ2-6; TRBD2 matches 7 bases. Germline loops: CDR1 SGHNT, CDR2 YYREEE (reference sequence). The CDR3 runs 17 residues. The junction had 7 bases not matched to a gene; V was cut back by 4 bases and J by 0 bases. The CDR3 sequence: CASSGGRGNSGANVLTF. The CDR3 bases are TGTGCCAGCAGCGGAGGGCGGGGGAACTCTGGGGCCAACGTCCTGACTTTC.

This chain connects TRBV12-3 or TRBV12-4 to TRBJ2-5; D is undetermined. This CDR3 has 11 residues. Between the trimmed V and J ends, which lost 5 bases and 5 bases, there was a span of 6 bases. The CDR3 nucleotides read TGTGCCAGCAGTAAACGGGAGACCCAGTACTTC. Protein sequence: CASSKRETQYF.

The genes are TRBV2 and TRBJ1-2; 10 bases line up with TRBD1. Germline V CDR1 and CDR2: SNHLY, FYNNEI. This CDR3 comprises 15 residues. V shed 8 bases and J 4 bases; nucleotides not matched to a gene: 10. The CDR3 coding sequence is TGTGCCAGCGGTGCGGGACAGGGGTTGGGCTATGGCTACACCTTC. It codes for CASGAGQGLGYGYTF. Full variable domain (rest looked up from reference TRBV2 and TRBJ1-2): EPEVTQTPSHQVTQMGQEVILRCVPISNHLYFYWYRQILGQKVEFLVSFYNNEISEKSEIFDDQFSVERPDGSNFTLKIRSTKLEDSAMYFCASGAGQGLGYGYTFGSGTRLTVV.

V usage is TRBV6-2 or TRBV6-3 and J usage is TRBJ1-1; D is perhaps TRBD1 (6 bases). V gave up 4 bases and J gave up 2 bases, with 14 bases separating them. The CDR3 is 15 residues long. Germline lookup yields CDR1 MNHEY and CDR2 SVGEGT. As DNA, the CDR3 is TGTGCCAGCAGTTTACAGGGATTGGGTAACACTGAAGCTTTCTTT. This codes for CASSLQGLGNTEAFF.

This clone turned up a few times. The chain uses TRBV28 and TRBJ1-2; D might be TRBD1 (5 bases). The germline V gene has CDR1 MDHEN and CDR2 SYDVKM. V was shortened by 4 bases and J by 4 bases, with 7 bases between the two germline ends. The CDR3 length is 12 residues. CDR3 residues: CASSYGGYGYTF. The DNA for the CDR3 is TGTGCCAGCAGTTACGGGGGCTATGGCTACACCTTC.

This chain connects TRBV29-1 to TRBJ1-5; D might be TRBD1 (6 bases). CDR1 and CDR2 (germline): SQVTM, ANQGSEA. Trimming removed 2 bases at V and 1 base at J, with 15 bases between. The CDR3 totals 16 residues. CDR3 in amino acids: CSVELTGQGSNQPQHF. CDR3 in DNA: TGCAGCGTTGAACTAACAGGGCAGGGAAGCAATCAGCCCCAGCATTTT.

This clone was detected a few times. This chain uses TRBV9 with TRBJ2-1; maybe TRBD1 (5 bases). V was shortened by 0 bases and J by 0 bases, with 13 bases between the two germline ends. The CDR3 is 17 amino acids. Germline V lookup: CDR1 SGDLS, CDR2 YYNGEE. This chain's CDR3 is CASSVEQGLSSYNEQFF. The DNA for the CDR3 is TGTGCCAGCAGCGTAGAGCAGGGCTTGAGCTCCTACAATGAGCAGTTCTTC.

V is TRBV11-2 and J is TRBJ2-5, with a weak D call TRBD1 (5 bases). This CDR3 has 13 amino acids. V lost 1 base and J lost 5, with 8 bases in between. Germline V gene data show CDR1 as SGHAT and CDR2 as FQNNGV. CDR3 sequence (DNA): TGTGCCAGCAGCTTAGCAGGGTCTGAGACCCAGTACTTC. Protein: CASSLAGSETQYF.

The gene calls are TRBV11-2 and TRBJ2-5, with 12 bases that match TRBD2. V gave up 3 bases and J gave up 4 bases; unmatched junction bases: 3. The CDR3 spans 15 residues. Germline CDR1 SGHAT, CDR2 FQNNGV. CDR3 protein: CASSFRTSGVETQYF. CDR3 in DNA: TGTGCCAGCAGCTTCCGGACTAGCGGGGTAGAGACCCAGTACTTC.

This clone showed up just a few times. The gene calls are TRBV5-1 and TRBJ2-1, with TRBD2 matching 9 bases. The V segment lost 0 bases and the J segment 8 bases; nucleotides outside the gene matches: 15. The CDR3 contains 18 residues. In germline, CDR1 is SGHRS, CDR2 YFSETQ. CDR3 amino acids: CASSLARASGKMNDEQFF. CDR3 in DNA: TGCGCCAGCAGCTTGGCCAGGGCTAGCGGGAAAATGAATGATGAGCAGTTCTTC.

The V gene is TRBV24-1, the J gene TRBJ2-5, with D perhaps matching TRBD1 (6 bases). The CDR3 runs 15 residues. V was shortened by 8 bases and J by 4 bases, with 19 bases between the two germline ends. Germline loops: CDR1 KGHDR, CDR2 SFDVKD. CDR3 amino acids: CATILPGHPRETQYF. CDR3 nucleotide sequence: TGTGCCACCATTTTGCCGGGACACCCTCGAGAGACCCAGTACTTC.